In its sample, the clone carrying this T cell receptor beta chain was seen a few times. Its antigen is as yet unknown. The CDR3 is made up of 12 amino acids. Germline assignment: CDR1 SGDLS and CDR2 YYNGEE. Trimming removed 4 bases at V and 6 bases at J, with 8 bases between. The sample is drawn from a study of blood T cells in healthy people across ages. Study results and limitations: Per million T cells, TCR beta diversity dropped about linearly as age rose. Diversity of TCR beta correlated strongly with naive T cell percentage. Possibly confounding the expanded clonotype changes was the fact that donor CMV status was unknown.

For the second PCR, which ran for about 7 to 11 cycles, a sample-barcoded 5' primer and a J-beta primer mix were used. Sequencing of every sample gave 2.5 million or more CDR3-containing paired-end reads. TCRdb recomputed calls from the 5' RACE reads with MiXCR, one row per CDR3 protein. The table lists about 630,000 distinct CDR3 sequences, under 25% of them singletons, with approximately 3.6% in the top ten. V gene TRBV9 combines with J gene TRBJ2-1; no clear D. The material sequenced was blood. The receptor was isolated from a man between 65 and 85 years old in good health. CDR3 in DNA: TGTGCCAGCAGCCTGTACGGCAATGAGCAGTTCTTC. This sequence encodes CASSLYGNEQFF.